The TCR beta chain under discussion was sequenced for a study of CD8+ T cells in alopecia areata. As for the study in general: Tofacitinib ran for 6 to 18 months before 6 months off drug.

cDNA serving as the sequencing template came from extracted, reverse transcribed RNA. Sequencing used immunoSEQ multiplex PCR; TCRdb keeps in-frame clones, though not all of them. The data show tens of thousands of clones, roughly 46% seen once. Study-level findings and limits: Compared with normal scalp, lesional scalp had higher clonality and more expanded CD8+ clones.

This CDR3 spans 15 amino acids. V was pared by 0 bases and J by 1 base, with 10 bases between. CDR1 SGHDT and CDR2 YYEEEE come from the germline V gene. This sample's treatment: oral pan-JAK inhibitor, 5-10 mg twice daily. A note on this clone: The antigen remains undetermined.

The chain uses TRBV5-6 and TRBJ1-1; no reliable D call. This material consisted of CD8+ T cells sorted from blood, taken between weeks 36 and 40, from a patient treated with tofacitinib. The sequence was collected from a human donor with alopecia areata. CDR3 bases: TGTGCCAGCAGCTTGGCCGGGCATTCGAACACTGAAGCTTTCTTT. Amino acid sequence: CASSLAGHSNTEAFF. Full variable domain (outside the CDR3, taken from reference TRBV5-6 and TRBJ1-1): DAGVTQSPTHLIKTRGQQVTLRCSPKSGHDTVSWYQQALGQGPQFIFQYYEEEERQRGNFPDRFSGHQFPNYSSELNVNALLLGDSALYLCASSLAGHSNTEAFFGQGTRLTVV.